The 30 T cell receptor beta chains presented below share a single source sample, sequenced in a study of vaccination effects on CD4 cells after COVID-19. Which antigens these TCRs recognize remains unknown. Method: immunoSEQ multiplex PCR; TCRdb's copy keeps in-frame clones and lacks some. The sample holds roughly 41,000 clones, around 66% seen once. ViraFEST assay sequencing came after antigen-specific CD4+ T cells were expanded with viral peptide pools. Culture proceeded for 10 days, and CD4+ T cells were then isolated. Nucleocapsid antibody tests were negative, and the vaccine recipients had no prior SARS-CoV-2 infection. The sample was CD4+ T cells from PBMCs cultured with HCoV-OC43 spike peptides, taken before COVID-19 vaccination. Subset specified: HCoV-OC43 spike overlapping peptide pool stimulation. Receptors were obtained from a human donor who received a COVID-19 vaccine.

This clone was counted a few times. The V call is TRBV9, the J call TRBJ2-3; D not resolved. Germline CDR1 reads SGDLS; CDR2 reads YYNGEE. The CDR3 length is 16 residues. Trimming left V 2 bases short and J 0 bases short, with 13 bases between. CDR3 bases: TGTGCCAGCAGCGTGGGATGGCGGAGTAGCACAGATACGCAGTATTTT. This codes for CASSVGWRSSTDTQYF.

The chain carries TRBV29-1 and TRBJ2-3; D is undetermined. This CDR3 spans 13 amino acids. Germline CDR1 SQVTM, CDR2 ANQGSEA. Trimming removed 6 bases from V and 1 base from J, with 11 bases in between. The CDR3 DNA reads TGCAGCGTGAACCCCACGGGCACAGATACGCAGTATTTT. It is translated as CSVNPTGTDTQYF.

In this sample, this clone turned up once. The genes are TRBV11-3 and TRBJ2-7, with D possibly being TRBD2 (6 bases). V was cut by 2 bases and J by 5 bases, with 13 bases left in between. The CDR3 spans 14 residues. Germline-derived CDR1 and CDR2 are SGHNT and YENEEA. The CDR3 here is CASSLTSKSNEQYF. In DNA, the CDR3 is TGTGCCAGCAGCTTAACTAGCAAGTCGAACGAGCAGTACTTC.

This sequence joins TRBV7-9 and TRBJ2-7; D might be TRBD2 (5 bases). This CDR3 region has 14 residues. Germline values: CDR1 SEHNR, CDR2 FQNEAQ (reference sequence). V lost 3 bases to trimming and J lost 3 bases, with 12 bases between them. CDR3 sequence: CASSLWASSYEQYF. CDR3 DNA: TGTGCCAGCAGCTTGTGGGCTAGCAGCTACGAGCAGTACTTC.

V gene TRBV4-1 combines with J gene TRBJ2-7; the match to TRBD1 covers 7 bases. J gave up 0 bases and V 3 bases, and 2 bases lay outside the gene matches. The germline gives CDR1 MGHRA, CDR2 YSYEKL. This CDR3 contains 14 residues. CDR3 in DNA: TGCGCCAGCAGCCACCGGGACAGCTCCTACGAGCAGTACTTC. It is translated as CASSHRDSSYEQYF.

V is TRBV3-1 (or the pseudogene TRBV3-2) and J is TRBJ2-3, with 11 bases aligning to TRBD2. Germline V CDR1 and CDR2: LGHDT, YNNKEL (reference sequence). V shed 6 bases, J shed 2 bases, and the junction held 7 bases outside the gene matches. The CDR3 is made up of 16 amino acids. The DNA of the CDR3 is TGTGCCAGCAGTCGAATAGCGGGAGGGTCCACAGATACGCAGTATTTT. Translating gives CASSRIAGGSTDTQYF.

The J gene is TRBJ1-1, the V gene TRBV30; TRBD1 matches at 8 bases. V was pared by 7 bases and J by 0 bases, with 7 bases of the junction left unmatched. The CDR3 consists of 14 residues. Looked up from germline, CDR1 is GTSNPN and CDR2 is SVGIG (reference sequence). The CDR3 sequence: CAFKPGQVNTEAFF. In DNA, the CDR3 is TGTGCCTTCAAACCGGGACAGGTGAACACTGAAGCTTTCTTT.

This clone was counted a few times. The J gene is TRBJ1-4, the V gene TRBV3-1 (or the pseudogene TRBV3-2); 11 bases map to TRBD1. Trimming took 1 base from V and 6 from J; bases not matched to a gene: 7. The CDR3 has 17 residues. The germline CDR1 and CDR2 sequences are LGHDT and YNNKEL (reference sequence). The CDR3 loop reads CASSQALPGQGDEKLFF. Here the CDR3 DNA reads TGTGCCAGCAGCCAAGCACTACCGGGACAGGGGGATGAAAAACTGTTTTTT.

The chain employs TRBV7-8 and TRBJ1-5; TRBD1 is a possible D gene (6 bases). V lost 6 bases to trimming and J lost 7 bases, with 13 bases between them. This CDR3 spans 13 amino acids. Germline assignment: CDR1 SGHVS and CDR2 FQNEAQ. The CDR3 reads CASSLTGIQPQHF. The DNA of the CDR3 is TGTGCCAGCAGTCTTACAGGGATCCAGCCCCAGCATTTT.

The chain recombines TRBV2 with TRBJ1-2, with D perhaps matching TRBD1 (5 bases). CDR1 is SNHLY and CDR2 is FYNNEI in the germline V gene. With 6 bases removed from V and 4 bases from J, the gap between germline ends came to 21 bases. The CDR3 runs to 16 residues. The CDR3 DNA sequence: TGTGCCAGCAGGAAGAACGAGGGGATAGGAGGCTATGGCTACACCTTC. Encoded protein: CASRKNEGIGGYGYTF.

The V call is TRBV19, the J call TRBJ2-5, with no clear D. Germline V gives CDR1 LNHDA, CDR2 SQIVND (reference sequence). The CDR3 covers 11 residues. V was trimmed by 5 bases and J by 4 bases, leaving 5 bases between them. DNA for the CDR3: TGTGCCAGTAGTCCCGGAGAGACCCAGTACTTC. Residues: CASSPGETQYF. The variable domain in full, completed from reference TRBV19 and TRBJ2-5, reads DGGITQSPKYLFRKEGQNVTLSCEQNLNHDAMYWYRQDPGQGLRLIYYSQIVNDFQKGDIAEGYSVSREKKESFPLTVTSAQKNPTAFYLCASSPGETQYFGPGTRLLVL.

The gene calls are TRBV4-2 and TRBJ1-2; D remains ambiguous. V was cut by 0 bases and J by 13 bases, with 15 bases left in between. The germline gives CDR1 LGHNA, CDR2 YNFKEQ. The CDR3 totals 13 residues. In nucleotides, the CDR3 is TGTGCCAGCAGCCAAGAGAACTCAATAGGGTGCACCTTC. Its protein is CASSQENSIGCTF.

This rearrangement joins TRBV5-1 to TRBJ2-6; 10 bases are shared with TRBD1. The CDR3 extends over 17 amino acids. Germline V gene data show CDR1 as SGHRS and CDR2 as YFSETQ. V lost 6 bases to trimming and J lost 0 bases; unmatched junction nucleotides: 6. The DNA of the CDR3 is TGCGCCAGCAACCCGGGACAGGGGACCTCTGGGGCCAACGTCCTGACTTTC. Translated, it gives CASNPGQGTSGANVLTF.

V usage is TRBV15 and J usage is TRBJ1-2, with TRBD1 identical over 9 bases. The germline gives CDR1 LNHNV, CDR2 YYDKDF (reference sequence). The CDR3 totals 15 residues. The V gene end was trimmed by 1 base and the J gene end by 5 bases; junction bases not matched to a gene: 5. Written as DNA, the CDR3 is TGTGCCACCAGCAGAGGGACAGGGGTTTTGTATGGCTACACCTTC. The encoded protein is CATSRGTGVLYGYTF.

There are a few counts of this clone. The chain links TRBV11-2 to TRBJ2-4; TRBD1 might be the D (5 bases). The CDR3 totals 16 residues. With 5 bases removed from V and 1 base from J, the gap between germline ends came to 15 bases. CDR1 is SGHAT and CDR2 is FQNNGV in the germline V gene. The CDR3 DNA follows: TGTGCCAGCAGCCCCAGGGTTGGGCTTGCCAAAAACATTCAGTACTTC. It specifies CASSPRVGLAKNIQYF.

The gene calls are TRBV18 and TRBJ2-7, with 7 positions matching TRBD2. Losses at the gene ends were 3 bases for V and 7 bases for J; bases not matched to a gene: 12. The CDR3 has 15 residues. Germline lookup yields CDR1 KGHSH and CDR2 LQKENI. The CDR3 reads CASSPLAGDPWEQYF. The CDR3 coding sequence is TGTGCCAGCTCACCTCTTGCGGGAGACCCGTGGGAGCAGTACTTC.

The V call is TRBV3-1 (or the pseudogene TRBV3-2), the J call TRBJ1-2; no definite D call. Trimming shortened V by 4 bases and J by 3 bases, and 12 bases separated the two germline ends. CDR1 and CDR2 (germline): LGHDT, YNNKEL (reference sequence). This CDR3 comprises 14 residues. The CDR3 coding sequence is TGTGCCAGCAGCCTCCGGGGTGGGGACTATGGCTACACCTTC. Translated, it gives CASSLRGGDYGYTF.

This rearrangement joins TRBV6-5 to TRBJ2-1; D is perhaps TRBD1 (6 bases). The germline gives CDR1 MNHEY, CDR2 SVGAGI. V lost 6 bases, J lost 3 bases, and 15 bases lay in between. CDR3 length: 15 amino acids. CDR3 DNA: TGTGCCAGCAGAGCAAGTACAGGGAGCTACAATGAGCAGTTCTTC. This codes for CASRASTGSYNEQFF.

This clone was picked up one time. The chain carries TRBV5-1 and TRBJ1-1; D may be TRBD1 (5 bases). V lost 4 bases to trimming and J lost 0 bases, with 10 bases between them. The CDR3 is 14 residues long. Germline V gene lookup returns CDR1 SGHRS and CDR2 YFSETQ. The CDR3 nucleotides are TGCGCCAGCAGCGGGGACGTGATGAACACTGAAGCTTTCTTT. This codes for CASSGDVMNTEAFF.

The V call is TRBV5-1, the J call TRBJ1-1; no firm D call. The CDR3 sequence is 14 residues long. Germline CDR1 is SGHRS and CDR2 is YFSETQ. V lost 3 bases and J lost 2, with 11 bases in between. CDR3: CASSYGAGNTEAFF. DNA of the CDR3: TGCGCCAGCAGCTACGGTGCGGGAAACACTGAAGCTTTCTTT.

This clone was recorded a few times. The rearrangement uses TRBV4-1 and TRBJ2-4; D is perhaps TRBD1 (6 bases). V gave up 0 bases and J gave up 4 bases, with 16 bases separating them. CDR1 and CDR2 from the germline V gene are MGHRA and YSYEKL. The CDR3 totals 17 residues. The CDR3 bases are TGCGCCAGCAGCCAAGACAACCAGGGGAATCAGAAAAACATTCAGTACTTC. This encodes CASSQDNQGNQKNIQYF.

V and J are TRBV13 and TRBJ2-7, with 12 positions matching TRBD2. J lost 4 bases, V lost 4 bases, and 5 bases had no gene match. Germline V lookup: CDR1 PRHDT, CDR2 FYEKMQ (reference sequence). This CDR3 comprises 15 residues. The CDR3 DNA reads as TGTGCCAGCAGCTCCCTAGCGGGGGGGATTTACGAGCAGTACTTC. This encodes CASSSLAGGIYEQYF. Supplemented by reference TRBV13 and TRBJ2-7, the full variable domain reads AAGVIQSPRHLIKEKRETATLKCYPIPRHDTVYWYQQGPGQDPQFLISFYEKMQSDKGSIPDRFSAQQFSDYHSELNMSSLELGDSALYFCASSSLAGGIYEQYFGPGTRLTVT.

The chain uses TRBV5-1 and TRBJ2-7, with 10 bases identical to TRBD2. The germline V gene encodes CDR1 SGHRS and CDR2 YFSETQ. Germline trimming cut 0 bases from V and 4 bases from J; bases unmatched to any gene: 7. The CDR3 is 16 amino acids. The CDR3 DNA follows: TGCGCCAGCAGCTTGGCTAGCGGGAGTGGAAAGTACGAGCAGTACTTC. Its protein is CASSLASGSGKYEQYF.

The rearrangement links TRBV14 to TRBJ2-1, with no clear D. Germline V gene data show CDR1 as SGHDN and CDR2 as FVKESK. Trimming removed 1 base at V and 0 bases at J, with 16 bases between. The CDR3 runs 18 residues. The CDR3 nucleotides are TGTGCCAGCAGCCAAGTCTCTCTGCGGAATTTCTCCTACAATGAGCAGTTCTTC. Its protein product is CASSQVSLRNFSYNEQFF. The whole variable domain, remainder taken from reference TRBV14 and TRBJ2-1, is EAGVTQFPSHSVIEKGQTVTLRCDPISGHDNLYWYRRVMGKEIKFLLHFVKESKQDESGMPNNRFLAERTGGTYSTLKVQPAELEDSGVYFCASSQVSLRNFSYNEQFFGPGTRLTVL.

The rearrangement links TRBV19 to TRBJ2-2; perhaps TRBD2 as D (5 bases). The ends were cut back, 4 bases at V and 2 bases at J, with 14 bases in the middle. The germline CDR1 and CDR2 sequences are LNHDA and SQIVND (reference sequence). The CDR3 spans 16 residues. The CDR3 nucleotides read TGTGCCAGTAGTACCTACTGGACTGCTAACACCGGGGAGCTGTTTTTT. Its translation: CASSTYWTANTGELFF.

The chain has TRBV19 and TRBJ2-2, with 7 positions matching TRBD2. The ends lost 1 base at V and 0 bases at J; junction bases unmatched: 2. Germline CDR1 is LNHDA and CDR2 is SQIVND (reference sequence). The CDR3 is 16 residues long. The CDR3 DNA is TGTGCCAGTAGTATAGCGGGGGGTTCGAACACCGGGGAGCTGTTTTTT. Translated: CASSIAGGSNTGELFF.

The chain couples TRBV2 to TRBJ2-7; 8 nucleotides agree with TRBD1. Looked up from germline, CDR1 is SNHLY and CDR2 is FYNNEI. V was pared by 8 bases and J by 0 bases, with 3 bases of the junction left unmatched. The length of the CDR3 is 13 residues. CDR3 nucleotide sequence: TGTGCCAGCGGCGGACAGGGCTCCTACGAGCAGTACTTC. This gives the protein CASGGQGSYEQYF. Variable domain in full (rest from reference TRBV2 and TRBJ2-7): EPEVTQTPSHQVTQMGQEVILRCVPISNHLYFYWYRQILGQKVEFLVSFYNNEISEKSEIFDDQFSVERPDGSNFTLKIRSTKLEDSAMYFCASGGQGSYEQYFGPGTRLTVT.

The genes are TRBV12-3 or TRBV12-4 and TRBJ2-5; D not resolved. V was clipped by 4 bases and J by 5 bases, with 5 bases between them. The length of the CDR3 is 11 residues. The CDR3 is CASSYRETQYF. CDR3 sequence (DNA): TGTGCCAGCAGTTACCGGGAGACCCAGTACTTC.

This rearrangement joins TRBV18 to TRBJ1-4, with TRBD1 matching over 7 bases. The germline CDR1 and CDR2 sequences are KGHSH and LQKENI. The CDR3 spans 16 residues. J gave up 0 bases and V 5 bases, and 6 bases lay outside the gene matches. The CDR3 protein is CASSSTGAPTNEKLFF. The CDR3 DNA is TGTGCCAGCTCATCCACAGGGGCTCCAACTAATGAAAAACTGTTTTTT.

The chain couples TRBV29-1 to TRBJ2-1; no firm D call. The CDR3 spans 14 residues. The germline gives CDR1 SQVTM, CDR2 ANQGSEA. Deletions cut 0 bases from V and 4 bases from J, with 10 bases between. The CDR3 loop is CSVEDPADYNEQFF. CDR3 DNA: TGCAGCGTTGAAGACCCTGCGGATTACAATGAGCAGTTCTTC.